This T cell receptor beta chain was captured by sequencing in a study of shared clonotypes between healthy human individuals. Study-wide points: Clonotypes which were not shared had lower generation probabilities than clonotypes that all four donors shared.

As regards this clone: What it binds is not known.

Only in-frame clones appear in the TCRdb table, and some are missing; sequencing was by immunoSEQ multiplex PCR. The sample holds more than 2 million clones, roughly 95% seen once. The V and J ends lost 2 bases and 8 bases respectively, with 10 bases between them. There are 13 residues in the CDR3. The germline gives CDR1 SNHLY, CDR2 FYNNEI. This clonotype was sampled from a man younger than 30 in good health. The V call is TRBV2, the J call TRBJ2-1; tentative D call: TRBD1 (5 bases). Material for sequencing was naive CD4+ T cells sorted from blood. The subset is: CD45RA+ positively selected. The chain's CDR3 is CASSERPGHEQFF. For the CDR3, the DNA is TGTGCCAGCAGTGAAAGGCCAGGGCATGAGCAGTTCTTC. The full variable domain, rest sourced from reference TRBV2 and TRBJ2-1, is EPEVTQTPSHQVTQMGQEVILRCVPISNHLYFYWYRQILGQKVEFLVSFYNNEISEKSEIFDDQFSVERPDGSNFTLKIRSTKLEDSAMYFCASSERPGHEQFFGPGTRLTVL.